One sample yielded the 6 T cell receptor beta chains listed below, sequenced in a study of T cell therapy after organ transplantation. TCRdb's table, derived via immunoSEQ multiplex PCR, lists solely in-frame clones and lacks some. The table has about 48,000 clones, approximately 94% seen once. Antigen specificity for these receptors is unknown. The sample consisted of CD8+ T cells from blood, taken before autologous CMV-specific T cell therapy. These receptors came from a human patient who had received a solid organ transplant and had CMV disease.

This clone was detected only once. The chain combines TRBV11-2 with TRBJ2-1; possibly TRBD1 or TRBD2 for D (6 bases each). The V gene's germline CDR1 is SGHAT and CDR2 FQNNGV. Between the trimmed V and J ends, which lost 3 bases and 0 bases, there was a span of 9 bases. The CDR3 totals 15 residues. The CDR3 protein is CASSFGGGSYNEQFF. In DNA form, the CDR3 reads TGTGCCAGCAGCTTCGGAGGGGGCTCCTACAATGAGCAGTTCTTC.

The J gene is TRBJ2-5, the V gene TRBV6-5, with 9 positions matching TRBD2. Germline CDR1 MNHEY, CDR2 SVGAGI. This CDR3 contains 13 residues. The V gene end was trimmed by 2 bases and the J gene end by 5 bases; junction bases not matched to a gene: 0. The CDR3 region has the DNA TGTGCCAGCAGTTACCTAGCGGGGGAGACCCAGTACTTC. It translates to CASSYLAGETQYF.

J is TRBJ2-1 and V is TRBV9; TRBD2 is a possible D gene (7 bases). CDR1 is SGDLS, CDR2 YYNGEE, per germline. The CDR3 extends over 18 amino acids. V gave up 1 base and J gave up 0 bases, with 17 bases separating them. CDR3 residues: CASSVRGAGALSYNEQFF. In DNA form, the CDR3 reads TGTGCCAGCAGCGTAAGGGGTGCGGGGGCCCTCTCCTACAATGAGCAGTTCTTC. The full variable domain, completed using reference TRBV9 and TRBJ2-1, is DSGVTQTPKHLITATGQRVTLRCSPRSGDLSVYWYQQSLDQGLQFLIQYYNGEERAKGNILERFSAQQFPDLHSELNLSSLELGDSALYFCASSVRGAGALSYNEQFFGPGTRLTVL.

The sample holds a few counts of this clone. The rearrangement uses TRBV10-2 and TRBJ1-4, with 7 bases aligning to TRBD1. The CDR3 loop spans 13 amino acids. J lost 4 bases, V lost 6 bases, and 2 bases had no gene match. Germline lookup yields CDR1 WSHSY and CDR2 SAAADI. CDR3 bases: TGCGCCAGCAGGGGGACAGTTAATGAAAAACTGTTTTTT. It specifies CASRGTVNEKLFF.

The rearrangement joins TRBV29-1 to TRBJ2-7, with 11 nucleotides matching TRBD2. The CDR3 is 14 amino acids. V gave up 2 bases and J gave up 2 bases; unmatched junction bases: 2. Looked up from germline, CDR1 is SQVTM and CDR2 is ANQGSEA. DNA for the CDR3: TGCAGCGTTGAAACTAGCGGGAGAACCTACGAGCAGTACTTC. Translated: CSVETSGRTYEQYF.

A note on this clone: Other DNA sequences in the sample encode the same CDR3. The chain uses TRBV7-9 and TRBJ2-7; 9 bases align to TRBD1. CDR1 is SEHNR, CDR2 FQNEAQ, per germline (reference sequence). CDR3 size: 15 residues. V shed 5 bases and J 4 bases; nucleotides not matched to a gene: 9. The CDR3 region has the DNA TGTGCCAGCAGCCCCGCCGGACAGGGGAGTTACGAGCAGTACTTC. Protein product: CASSPAGQGSYEQYF.